These 7 T cell receptor beta chains were all obtained from the same sample, sequenced in a study of blood T cell repertoires in COVID-19. Measured with immunoSEQ multiplex PCR; TCRdb has only the in-frame clones, and not every one. The data hold approximately 500,000 clones, with about 89% observed a single time. Material for sequencing was peripheral blood. The receptor set was obtained from a woman aged 45-65 years with COVID-19, enrolled during active disease.

J is TRBJ2-3 and V is TRBV11-2; 12 bases line up with TRBD2. V shed 5 bases, J shed 6 bases, and the junction held 9 bases outside the gene matches. Germline CDR1 reads SGHAT; CDR2 reads FQNNGV. The CDR3 runs to 16 residues. The chain's CDR3 is CASSPRLAGAQDTQYF. In DNA form, the CDR3 reads TGTGCCAGCAGCCCCAGACTAGCGGGGGCGCAGGATACGCAGTATTTT.

The gene calls are TRBV6-5 and TRBJ1-5, with D possibly TRBD1 on 5 matching bases. From germline, CDR1 is MNHEY and CDR2 SVGAGI. Trimming stripped 7 bases from V and 2 bases from J, with 12 bases between. The CDR3 spans 14 residues. CDR3 protein: CASIIRAGNQPQHF. In nucleotides, the CDR3 is TGTGCCAGCATTATCAGGGCGGGCAATCAGCCCCAGCATTTT.

This clone was counted a few times. This chain links TRBV4-1 with TRBJ1-2, with no clear D. Trimming pared 0 bases from V and 4 bases from J, leaving 12 bases between. CDR1 is MGHRA and CDR2 is YSYEKL in the germline V gene. The CDR3 is made up of 15 amino acids. In nucleotides, the CDR3 is TGCGCCAGCAGCCAAGAAGAGCACGCAAGCTATGGCTACACCTTC. It is translated as CASSQEEHASYGYTF.

This clone appeared once. V is TRBV3-1 (or the pseudogene TRBV3-2) and J is TRBJ1-1; D remains ambiguous. CDR3 length: 12 amino acids. Trimming took 4 bases from V and 7 from J, leaving 10 bases between them. In germline, CDR1 is LGHDT, CDR2 YNNKEL (reference sequence). This chain's CDR3 is CASSPLDGEAFF. As DNA, the CDR3 is TGTGCCAGCAGCCCCCTAGACGGTGAAGCTTTCTTT.

V is TRBV10-3 and J is TRBJ1-4; possible D gene TRBD1, 5 bases. CDR1 is ENHRY and CDR2 is SYGVKD in the germline V gene. The CDR3 loop spans 14 amino acids. Between the trimmed V and J ends, which lost 11 bases and 2 bases, there was a span of 15 bases. CDR3 amino acids: CASRGRDTNEKLFF. The CDR3 bases are TGTGCCTCGCGGGGCCGGGATACTAATGAAAAACTGTTTTTT.

This chain joins TRBV5-1 and TRBJ2-4, with D uncertain. V was shortened by 6 bases and J by 5 bases, with 9 bases between the two germline ends. The CDR3 length is 12 residues. Per germline, CDR1 SGHRS and CDR2 YFSETQ. The CDR3 nucleotides read TGCGCCAGCACCTCGTTTCAAAACATTCAGTACTTC. Translated: CASTSFQNIQYF.

A few counts support this clone. The V and J genes are TRBV5-1 and TRBJ2-2, with D perhaps matching TRBD2 (6 bases). Germline CDR1 reads SGHRS; CDR2 reads YFSETQ. The CDR3 spans 14 residues. V gave up 1 base and J gave up 5 bases, with 9 bases separating them. CDR3 protein: CASSLSLATGELFF. CDR3 DNA: TGCGCCAGCAGCTTGAGTCTAGCGACCGGGGAGCTGTTTTTT. Variable domain in full (rest from reference TRBV5-1 and TRBJ2-2): KAGVTQTPRYLIKTRGQQVTLSCSPISGHRSVSWYQQTPGQGLQFLFEYFSETQRNKGNFPGRFSGRQFSNSRSEMNVSTLELGDSALYLCASSLSLATGELFFGEGSRLTVL.